Below are 18 T cell receptor beta chains sequenced from a single sample in a study of blood T cell repertoires in COVID-19. Assay: immunoSEQ multiplex PCR; the TCRdb copy retains only in-frame clones and omits some. Of around 190,000 clones detected, nearly 90% appear once; the ten largest clones hold 15% to 20%. The source material was peripheral blood. Receptor source: a middle-aged man with COVID-19, enrolled during active disease.

The CDR3 DNA reads as TGTGCCAGCAGCTTAAACCTAGTGGGAGCCGTCGGGGAGCTGTTTTTT. Protein sequence: CASSLNLVGAVGELFF. V is TRBV11-3 and J is TRBJ2-2, with D possibly being TRBD2 (5 bases). Germline loops: CDR1 SGHNT, CDR2 YENEEA. Trimming took 2 bases from V and 7 from J, leaving 17 bases between them. CDR3 length: 16 residues.

The chain recombines TRBV6-5 with TRBJ1-1; maybe TRBD1 (6 bases). The CDR3 covers 14 residues. The V gene lost 7 bases and the J gene lost 1 base, with 13 bases spanning the gap. Germline V CDR1 and CDR2: MNHEY, SVGAGI. CDR3: CASTKGGTNTEAFF. The CDR3 DNA sequence: TGTGCCAGCACCAAGGGGGGGACGAACACTGAAGCTTTCTTT.

The CDR3 bases are TGTGCCAGCAGCCCTAGACTAGCGGGAATACCATACCAAGAGACCCAGTACTTC. Its protein product is CASSPRLAGIPYQETQYF. The V and J genes are TRBV3-1 (or the pseudogene TRBV3-2) and TRBJ2-5, with 11 bases fitting TRBD2. Germline V gene data show CDR1 as LGHDT and CDR2 as YNNKEL (reference sequence). There are 18 residues in the CDR3. With 4 bases clipped from V and 0 bases from J, the junction kept 10 bases outside the gene matches.

Points on this clone: Distinct nucleotide sequences in the sample also encode this CDR3. The rearrangement links TRBV5-5 to TRBJ1-1; 7 nucleotides match TRBD1. CDR3 length: 15 amino acids. Per germline, CDR1 SGHKS and CDR2 YYEKEE (reference sequence). V shed 0 bases, J shed 1 base, and the junction held 3 bases outside the gene matches. The CDR3 spells CASSLVGTANTEAFF. The CDR3 region has the DNA TGTGCCAGCAGCTTGGTGGGGACAGCGAACACTGAAGCTTTCTTT.

The rearrangement uses TRBV11-2 and TRBJ2-3, with 8 nucleotides matching TRBD2. Germline V gene sequence: CDR1 SGHAT, CDR2 FQNNGV. CDR3 length: 17 amino acids. V was clipped by 2 bases and J by 0 bases; unmatched bases: 7. CDR3 sequence (DNA): TGTGCCAGCAGCTTAAGGGGCGGGGGGCTTAGCACAGATACGCAGTATTTT. Translated: CASSLRGGGLSTDTQYF. Based on the CDR3 plus reference TRBV11-2 and TRBJ2-3, the full variable domain is EAGVAQSPRYKIIEKRQSVAFWCNPISGHATLYWYQQILGQGPKLLIQFQNNGVVDDSQLPKDRFSAERLKGVDSTLKIQPAKLEDSAVYLCASSLRGGGLSTDTQYFGPGTRLTVL.

The chain uses TRBV19 and TRBJ2-7; 11 bases align to TRBD1. V lost 8 bases and J lost 3; bases outside the gene matches: 3. Per the germline V gene, CDR1 is LNHDA and CDR2 is SQIVND (reference sequence). CDR3 length: 13 amino acids. The CDR3 bases are TGTGCCAGTGTGGGGACAGGGGGCTACGAGCAGTACTTC. Its translation: CASVGTGGYEQYF. Based on the CDR3 plus reference TRBV19 and TRBJ2-7, the full variable domain is DGGITQSPKYLFRKEGQNVTLSCEQNLNHDAMYWYRQDPGQGLRLIYYSQIVNDFQKGDIAEGYSVSREKKESFPLTVTSAQKNPTAFYLCASVGTGGYEQYFGPGTRLTVT.

V gene TRBV20-1 combines with J gene TRBJ2-2, with 8 bases lining up with TRBD2. CDR1 DFQATT and CDR2 SNEGSKA come from the germline V gene (reference sequence). The CDR3 is made up of 15 amino acids. The V gene end was trimmed by 3 bases and the J gene end by 1 base; junction bases not matched to a gene: 4. CDR3 sequence (DNA): TGCAGTGCTAGTCGGAGCGGGGGGAACACCGGGGAGCTGTTTTTT. Translated: CSASRSGGNTGELFF.

The V and J genes are TRBV18 and TRBJ2-2; no firm D call. Trimming removed 4 bases from V and 1 base from J, with 7 bases in between. The germline CDR1 and CDR2 sequences are KGHSH and LQKENI. This CDR3 contains 14 residues. CDR3 residues: CASSLDMNTGELFF. CDR3 coding DNA: TGTGCCAGCTCACTAGACATGAACACCGGGGAGCTGTTTTTT.

The gene calls are TRBV25-1 and TRBJ2-1; TRBD1 matches 7 bases. The CDR3 runs 16 residues. V lost 4 bases and J lost 0; bases outside the gene matches: 6. The germline V gene has CDR1 MGHDK and CDR2 SYGVNS. CDR3 nucleotide sequence: TGTGCCAGCAGTGCTTACAGGGGAGACTCCTACAATGAGCAGTTCTTC. Protein sequence: CASSAYRGDSYNEQFF.

The rearrangement joins TRBV13 to TRBJ1-2; the match to TRBD1 covers 8 bases. CDR1 and CDR2 from the germline V gene are PRHDT and FYEKMQ (reference sequence). The CDR3 has 15 residues. The ends lost 0 bases at V and 6 bases at J; junction bases unmatched: 6. The CDR3 DNA is TGTGCCAGCAGCTTAGGGTACAGGGGGTCTAATGGCTACACCTTC. Its protein product is CASSLGYRGSNGYTF.

The chain combines TRBV19 with TRBJ2-7; the match to TRBD2 covers 9 bases. The junction had 3 bases not matched to a gene; V was cut back by 6 bases and J by 0 bases. The CDR3 has 14 residues. Germline-derived CDR1 and CDR2 are LNHDA and SQIVND (reference sequence). CDR3 residues: CASSRLADSYEQYF. As DNA, the CDR3 is TGTGCCAGTAGCCGACTAGCGGACTCCTACGAGCAGTACTTC.

V is TRBV28 and J is TRBJ2-7, with D perhaps matching TRBD2 (6 bases). Trimming removed 2 bases from V and 0 bases from J, with 8 bases in between. Germline V gene lookup returns CDR1 MDHEN and CDR2 SYDVKM. The CDR3 runs 14 residues. The CDR3, as DNA: TGTGCCAGCAGTTTAGCGGGGAGCTCCTACGAGCAGTACTTC. Residues: CASSLAGSSYEQYF.

The chain carries TRBV30 and TRBJ1-5; the D gene is possibly TRBD1 (6 bases). Trimming removed 0 bases from V and 6 bases from J, with 18 bases in between. In germline, CDR1 is GTSNPN, CDR2 SVGIG (reference sequence). The CDR3 extends over 16 amino acids. CDR3 amino acids: CAWSVPSRGAGQPQHF. CDR3 in DNA: TGTGCCTGGAGTGTTCCCTCCCGGGGGGCGGGTCAGCCCCAGCATTTT.

The V gene is TRBV28, the J gene TRBJ2-7, with 9 bases that match TRBD1. The V segment lost 5 bases and the J segment 12 bases; nucleotides outside the gene matches: 11. CDR1 and CDR2 (germline): MDHEN, SYDVKM. There are 13 residues in the CDR3. The CDR3 region is CASSAPWTGDRYF. The CDR3, as DNA: TGTGCCAGCAGTGCCCCGTGGACAGGGGATAGGTACTTC.

V is TRBV3-1 (or the pseudogene TRBV3-2) and J is TRBJ2-6; D perhaps matches TRBD1 (5 bases). The CDR3 runs 16 residues. In germline, CDR1 is LGHDT, CDR2 YNNKEL (reference sequence). Deletions cut 0 bases from V and 0 bases from J, with 6 bases between. The CDR3: CASSQETGSGANVLTF. DNA of the CDR3: TGTGCCAGCAGCCAAGAAACAGGCTCTGGGGCCAACGTCCTGACTTTC.

This clone was recorded once. The V gene is TRBV12-3 or TRBV12-4, the J gene TRBJ2-7; TRBD2 matches 11 bases. V gave up 6 bases and J gave up 3 bases; unmatched junction bases: 1. CDR3 length: 13 amino acids. The CDR3 coding sequence is TGTGCCAGCAGGACTAGCGGGAACTACGAGCAGTACTTC. The encoded protein is CASRTSGNYEQYF.

The gene calls are TRBV6-5 and TRBJ1-2; D gene uncertain. Germline-derived CDR1 and CDR2 are MNHEY and SVGAGI. The CDR3 consists of 13 residues. Trimming removed 8 bases at V and 7 bases at J, with 17 bases between. The CDR3 bases are TGTGCCAGCCGCATGCCCTTGAGGGTTGGCTACACCTTC. It yields the protein CASRMPLRVGYTF.

As regards this clone: The same CDR3 also results from other DNA sequences found in this sample. V usage is TRBV29-1 and J usage is TRBJ2-1; the D gene is possibly TRBD2 (6 bases). Germline V gene lookup returns CDR1 SQVTM and CDR2 ANQGSEA. The V end lost 4 bases, the J end lost 4 bases, and 14 bases lay between the germline ends. CDR3 length: 14 amino acids. CDR3 nucleotides: TGCAGCGTTGCCCGGTTAGCGGAATACAATGAGCAGTTCTTC. Residues: CSVARLAEYNEQFF.